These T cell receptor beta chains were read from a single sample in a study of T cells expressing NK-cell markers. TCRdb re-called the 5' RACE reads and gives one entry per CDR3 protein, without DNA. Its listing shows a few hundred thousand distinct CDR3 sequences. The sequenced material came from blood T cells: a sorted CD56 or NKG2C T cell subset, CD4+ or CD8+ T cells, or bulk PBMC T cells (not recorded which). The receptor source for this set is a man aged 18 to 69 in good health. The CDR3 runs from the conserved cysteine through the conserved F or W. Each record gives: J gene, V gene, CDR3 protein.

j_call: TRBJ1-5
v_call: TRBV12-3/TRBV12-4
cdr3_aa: CASSHGTGNQPQHF

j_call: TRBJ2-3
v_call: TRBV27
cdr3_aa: CASSLRGLAGSPDTQYF

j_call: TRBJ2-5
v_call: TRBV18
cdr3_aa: CASSPSETQYF

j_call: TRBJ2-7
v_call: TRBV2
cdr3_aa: CASSAADSYEQYF

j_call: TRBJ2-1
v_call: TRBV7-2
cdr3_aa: CASSPRPDNEQFF

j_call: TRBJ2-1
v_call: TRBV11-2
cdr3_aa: CASSFPSGGPANEQFF

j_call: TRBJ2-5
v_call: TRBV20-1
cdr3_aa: CSATTTPGLTQETQYF

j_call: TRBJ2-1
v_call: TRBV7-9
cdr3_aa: CASSLGQRGGSYEQFF

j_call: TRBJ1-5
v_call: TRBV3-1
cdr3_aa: CASSQDSGQPQHF

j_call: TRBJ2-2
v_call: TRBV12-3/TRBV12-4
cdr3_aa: CASSPMVGPGELFF

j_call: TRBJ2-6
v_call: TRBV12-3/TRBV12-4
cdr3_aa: CASSSGPNLSGANVLTF

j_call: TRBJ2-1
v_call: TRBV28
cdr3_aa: CASSRLSGTGNNEQFF

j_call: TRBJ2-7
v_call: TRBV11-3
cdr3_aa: CASSPGQADPTREQYF

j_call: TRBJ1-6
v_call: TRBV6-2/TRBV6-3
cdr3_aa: CASTNGGSGNSPLHF

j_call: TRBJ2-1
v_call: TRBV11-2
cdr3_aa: CASSFRLAGAGNEQFF